These 5 T cell receptor beta chains came from one sample sequenced in a study of early T cells in non-severe SARS-CoV-2 infection. TCRdb ran MiXCR on the 5' RACE reads and lists one entry per CDR3 protein. Among 40,000 or so distinct CDR3 sequences listed, over 5% were seen once. Sequenced material: whole blood, taken at baseline. These receptors were obtained from an adult who was a healthcare worker with PCR-confirmed SARS-CoV-2 infection or an uninfected control (not recorded which).

This clonotype was recorded at least ten times. The CDR3 sequence: CASSLNSPSSEKLFF. The CDR3 DNA reads as TGTGCCAGCAGCTTAAATTCGCCTTCCAGTGAAAAACTGTTTTTT. The chain recombines TRBV7-6 with TRBJ1-4, with D unclear. CDR3 length: 15 residues. Germline CDR1 is SGHVS and CDR2 is FNYEAQ. Deletions cut 2 bases from V and 7 bases from J, with 14 bases between.

This clonotype was counted ten times or more. V is TRBV4-2 and J is TRBJ2-1; D ambiguous. V was pared by 4 bases and J by 0 bases, with 13 bases between. The CDR3 extends over 16 amino acids. Germline assignment: CDR1 LGHNA and CDR2 YNFKEQ. The CDR3 reads CASSRLAESSYNEQFF. The DNA of the CDR3 is TGTGCCAGCAGCCGGCTGGCGGAGAGCTCCTACAATGAGCAGTTCTTC.

In this sample, this clonotype turned up many times. The rearrangement joins TRBV5-4 to TRBJ1-2; D ambiguous. CDR1 and CDR2 from the germline V gene are SGHNT and YYREEE (reference sequence). Between the trimmed V and J ends, which lost 5 bases and 8 bases, there was a span of 16 bases. The CDR3 is 13 residues long. The CDR3 DNA is TGTGCCAGCAGATTGCATGGGCCCGGGGGCTACACCTTC. Translating it yields CASRLHGPGGYTF.

This clonotype has at least ten counts. This sequence joins TRBV11-3 and TRBJ1-1, with 8 bases lining up with TRBD1. The CDR3 has 14 amino acids. Looked up from germline, CDR1 is SGHNT and CDR2 is YENEEA. V lost 1 base and J lost 4; bases outside the gene matches: 2. The CDR3 bases are TGTGCCAGCAGCTTAGGACAGGGGCTCACTGAAGCTTTCTTT. This gives the protein CASSLGQGLTEAFF.

This clonotype was observed many times. The gene calls are TRBV7-9 and TRBJ2-7; D remains unclear. Germline V gene lookup returns CDR1 SEHNR and CDR2 FQNEAQ (reference sequence). V lost 5 bases, J lost 0 bases, and 11 bases lay in between. The CDR3 sequence is 14 residues long. CDR3 sequence: CASSPSSSSYEQYF. The CDR3 bases are TGTGCCAGCAGCCCGTCCTCGAGCTCCTACGAGCAGTACTTC.